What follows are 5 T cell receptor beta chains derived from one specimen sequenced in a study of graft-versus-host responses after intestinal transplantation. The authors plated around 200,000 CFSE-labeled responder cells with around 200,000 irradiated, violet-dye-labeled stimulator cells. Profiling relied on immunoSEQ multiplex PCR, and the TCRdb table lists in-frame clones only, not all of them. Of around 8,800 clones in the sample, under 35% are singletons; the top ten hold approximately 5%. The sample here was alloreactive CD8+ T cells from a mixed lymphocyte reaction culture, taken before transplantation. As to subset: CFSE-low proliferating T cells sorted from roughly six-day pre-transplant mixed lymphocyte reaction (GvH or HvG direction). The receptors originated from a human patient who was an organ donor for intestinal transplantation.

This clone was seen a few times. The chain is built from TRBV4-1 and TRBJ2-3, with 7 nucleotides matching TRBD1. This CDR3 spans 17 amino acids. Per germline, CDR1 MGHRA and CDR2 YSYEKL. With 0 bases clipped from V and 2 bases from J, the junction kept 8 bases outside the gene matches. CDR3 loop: CASSQDHTGAFTDTQYF. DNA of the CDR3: TGCGCCAGCAGCCAAGATCATACAGGGGCGTTCACAGATACGCAGTATTTT.

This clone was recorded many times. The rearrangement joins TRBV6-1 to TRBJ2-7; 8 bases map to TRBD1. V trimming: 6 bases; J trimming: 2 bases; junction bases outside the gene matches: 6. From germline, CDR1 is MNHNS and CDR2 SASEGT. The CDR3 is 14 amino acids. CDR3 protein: CASSLGQGPYEQYF. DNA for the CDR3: TGTGCCAGCAGCCTAGGACAGGGCCCCTACGAGCAGTACTTC.

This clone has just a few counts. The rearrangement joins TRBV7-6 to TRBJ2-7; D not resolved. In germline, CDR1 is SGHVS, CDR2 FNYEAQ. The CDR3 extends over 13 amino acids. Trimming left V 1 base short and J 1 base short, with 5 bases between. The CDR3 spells CASSLETSYEQYF. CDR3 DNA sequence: TGTGCCAGCAGCTTAGAGACGTCCTACGAGCAGTACTTC.

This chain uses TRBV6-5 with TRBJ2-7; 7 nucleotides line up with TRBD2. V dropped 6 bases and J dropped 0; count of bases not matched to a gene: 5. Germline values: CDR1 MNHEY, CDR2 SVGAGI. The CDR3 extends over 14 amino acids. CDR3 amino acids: CASSHTSDSYEQYF. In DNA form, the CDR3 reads TGTGCCAGCAGCCATACTAGCGACTCCTACGAGCAGTACTTC.

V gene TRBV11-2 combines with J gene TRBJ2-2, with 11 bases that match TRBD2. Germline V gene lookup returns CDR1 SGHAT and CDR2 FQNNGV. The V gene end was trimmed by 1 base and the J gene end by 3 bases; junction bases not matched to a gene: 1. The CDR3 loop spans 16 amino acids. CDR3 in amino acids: CASSLVAGGYTGELFF. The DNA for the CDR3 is TGTGCCAGCAGCTTAGTAGCGGGGGGGTACACCGGGGAGCTGTTTTTT.